A single sample gave rise to the 18 T cell receptor beta chains below, sequenced in a study of blood T cell repertoires in COVID-19. Assay used: immunoSEQ multiplex PCR; TCRdb lists only in-frame clones, some missing. The table includes 100,000 to 120,000 clones, about 88% detected once. The sample consisted of peripheral blood. The source is a woman in her 70s who had recovered from COVID-19.

The chain carries TRBV30 and TRBJ2-1, with a tentative D call TRBD2 (6 bases). CDR3 size: 14 residues. Germline CDR1 is GTSNPN and CDR2 is SVGIG (reference sequence). Trimming removed 6 bases from V and 10 bases from J, with 22 bases in between. CDR3 DNA sequence: TGTGCCTGCCTTCCCGGGACTCAACTCACGGAGCAGTTCTTC. Translating gives CACLPGTQLTEQFF.

The genes are TRBV12-3 or TRBV12-4 and TRBJ1-2; weak D call: TRBD1 (6 bases). The CDR3 contains 13 residues. Trimming removed 7 bases at V and 4 bases at J, with 13 bases between. The CDR3 sequence is CASTHRVVYGYTF. DNA of the CDR3: TGTGCCAGCACCCACAGGGTAGTCTATGGCTACACCTTC.

The V call is TRBV14, the J call TRBJ2-1, with a possible D match to TRBD1 (6 bases). CDR1 SGHDN and CDR2 FVKESK come from the germline V gene. Trimming removed 1 base at V and 10 bases at J, with 11 bases between. The CDR3 runs 13 residues. The CDR3 DNA reads as TGTGCCAGCAGCCAAGTAGTGAGGGGGGAGCAGTTCTTC. Translation gives CASSQVVRGEQFF.

This clone was seen once. The rearrangement uses TRBV5-1 and TRBJ2-3; D may be TRBD2 (5 bases). The CDR3 sequence is 16 residues long. With 0 bases removed from V and 2 bases from J, the gap between germline ends came to 13 bases. Germline V gene data show CDR1 as SGHRS and CDR2 as YFSETQ. The CDR3, as DNA: TGCGCCAGCAGCTTGGACTCGGGATTCGCCACAGATACGCAGTATTTT. It translates to CASSLDSGFATDTQYF. Together with reference TRBV5-1 and TRBJ2-3, the CDR3 gives the full variable domain: KAGVTQTPRYLIKTRGQQVTLSCSPISGHRSVSWYQQTPGQGLQFLFEYFSETQRNKGNFPGRFSGRQFSNSRSEMNVSTLELGDSALYLCASSLDSGFATDTQYFGPGTRLTVL.

The chain recombines TRBV25-1 with TRBJ2-3; D might be TRBD2 (6 bases). V was shortened by 5 bases and J by 7 bases, with 13 bases between the two germline ends. Germline V gene data show CDR1 as MGHDK and CDR2 as SYGVNS. The CDR3 extends over 13 amino acids. The chain's CDR3 is CASSPSGLNTQYF. For the CDR3, the DNA is TGTGCCAGCAGTCCGTCGGGACTTAATACGCAGTATTTT.

V gene TRBV11-2 combines with J gene TRBJ1-3; 8 bases agree with TRBD1. CDR3 size: 14 residues. Trimming took 5 bases from V and 4 from J; bases not matched to a gene: 4. Germline V gene data show CDR1 as SGHAT and CDR2 as FQNNGV. The CDR3 bases are TGTGCCAGCAGCATAAGACAGGGGGGAAACACCATATATTTT. Translated, it gives CASSIRQGGNTIYF.

The chain is built from TRBV7-8 and TRBJ1-1, with D possibly TRBD1 on 5 matching bases. This CDR3 comprises 14 residues. Trimming stripped 4 bases from V and 6 bases from J, with 15 bases between. The germline V gene has CDR1 SGHVS and CDR2 FQNEAQ. DNA for the CDR3: TGTGCCAGCAGCTCTGGGGGGGGGACCCCTGAAGCTTTCTTT. Amino acids: CASSSGGGTPEAFF.

This chain connects TRBV3-1 (or the pseudogene TRBV3-2) to TRBJ2-7, with 11 bases fitting TRBD2. The CDR3 is 15 residues long. CDR1 and CDR2 (germline): LGHDT, YNNKEL (reference sequence). J was trimmed by 4 bases and V by 3 bases; bases with no gene match: 5. The CDR3 nucleotides read TGTGCCAGCAGCCACCAGGGACTAGCGGATTACGAGCAGTACTTC. This gives the protein CASSHQGLADYEQYF.

The V and J genes are TRBV7-6 and TRBJ2-2, with 7 bases matching TRBD2. The trim removed 3 bases at V and 4 bases at J, leaving 5 bases unmatched. This CDR3 spans 15 amino acids. Germline values: CDR1 SGHVS, CDR2 FNYEAQ. The CDR3 coding sequence is TGTGCCAGCAGCTTCGGGACTAAAATCACCGGGGAGCTGTTTTTT. Translation: CASSFGTKITGELFF.

The J gene is TRBJ2-5, the V gene TRBV29-1; 9 bases line up with TRBD2. The junction had 12 bases not matched to a gene; V was cut back by 5 bases and J by 5 bases. The CDR3 length is 15 residues. CDR1 and CDR2 from the germline V gene are SQVTM and ANQGSEA. CDR3 amino acids: CSVRPRAGGGETQYF. The DNA of the CDR3 is TGCAGCGTTCGCCCACGAGCGGGGGGCGGGGAGACCCAGTACTTC.

The rearrangement uses TRBV3-1 (or the pseudogene TRBV3-2) and TRBJ2-2, with unresolved D. V shed 0 bases and J shed 9 bases, with 5 bases lying between them. Germline CDR1 reads LGHDT; CDR2 reads YNNKEL (reference sequence). The CDR3 length is 12 residues. CDR3 in amino acids: CASSQDSRELFF. In DNA, the CDR3 is TGTGCCAGCAGCCAAGACTCCCGGGAGCTGTTTTTT.

Of note for this clone: One junction end does not reproduce the germline sequence, and a read error may be involved. This chain connects TRBV7-9 to TRBJ1-5; 8 bases fit TRBD1. The CDR3 totals 12 residues. Germline CDR1 is SEHNR and CDR2 is FQNEAQ (reference sequence). The CDR3 sequence: CASSQSRGPAAF. The CDR3 coding sequence is TGTGCCAGCAGTCAATCCAGGGGGCCCGCCGCTTTT.

The V and J genes are TRBV5-5 and TRBJ1-1; tentative D call: TRBD1 (6 bases). The CDR3 runs 15 residues. Per germline, CDR1 SGHKS and CDR2 YYEKEE (reference sequence). The V gene lost 4 bases and the J gene lost 4 bases, with 17 bases spanning the gap. The CDR3 DNA is TGTGCCAGCAGCGCCCCCCCCAGGGGCCCCACTGAAGCTTTCTTT. Translating it yields CASSAPPRGPTEAFF.

This sequence joins TRBV11-2 and TRBJ1-2, with TRBD1 matching 7 bases. The CDR3 consists of 15 residues. Germline assignment: CDR1 SGHAT and CDR2 FQNNGV. The J segment lost 4 bases and the V segment lost 1 base, leaving 6 bases of the junction unmatched. The CDR3: CASSLVPTGFYGYTF. CDR3 nucleotides: TGTGCCAGCAGCTTAGTCCCGACAGGGTTCTATGGCTACACCTTC.

The rearrangement uses TRBV28 and TRBJ2-7; the match to TRBD2 covers 7 bases. This CDR3 spans 15 amino acids. CDR1 and CDR2 (germline): MDHEN, SYDVKM. Trimming at V came to 4 bases and at J to 5 bases, leaving 11 bases not matched to a gene. The CDR3 sequence is CASSSPSGGPNEQYF. CDR3 coding DNA: TGTGCCAGCAGTTCCCCTAGCGGCGGCCCCAACGAGCAGTACTTC.

The chain has TRBV19 and TRBJ1-6, with D hard to call. Trimming removed 3 bases at V and 10 bases at J, with 10 bases between. Germline lookup yields CDR1 LNHDA and CDR2 SQIVND (reference sequence). The CDR3 runs to 13 residues. The CDR3 nucleotides read TGTGCCAGTAGTATCGGGAGGGAGTCACCCCTCCACTTT. It specifies CASSIGRESPLHF.

The CDR3 loop is CASSFTGLEQYF. As DNA, the CDR3 is TGCGCCAGCAGCTTCACCGGACTGGAGCAGTACTTC. J is TRBJ2-7 and V is TRBV5-1; possible D gene TRBD2, 5 bases. The CDR3 length is 12 residues. From germline, CDR1 is SGHRS and CDR2 YFSETQ. The germline V and J ends were trimmed by 2 bases and 7 bases, with 10 bases remaining between them.

The chain recombines TRBV7-2 with TRBJ2-5; D perhaps matches TRBD2 (5 bases). CDR3 length equals 13 residues. Trimming shortened V by 5 bases and J by 2 bases, and 9 bases separated the two germline ends. Per germline, CDR1 SGHTA and CDR2 FQGNSA. In DNA, the CDR3 is TGTGCCAGCAGCCCCGTAGCGCAAGAGACCCAGTACTTC. Protein product: CASSPVAQETQYF.